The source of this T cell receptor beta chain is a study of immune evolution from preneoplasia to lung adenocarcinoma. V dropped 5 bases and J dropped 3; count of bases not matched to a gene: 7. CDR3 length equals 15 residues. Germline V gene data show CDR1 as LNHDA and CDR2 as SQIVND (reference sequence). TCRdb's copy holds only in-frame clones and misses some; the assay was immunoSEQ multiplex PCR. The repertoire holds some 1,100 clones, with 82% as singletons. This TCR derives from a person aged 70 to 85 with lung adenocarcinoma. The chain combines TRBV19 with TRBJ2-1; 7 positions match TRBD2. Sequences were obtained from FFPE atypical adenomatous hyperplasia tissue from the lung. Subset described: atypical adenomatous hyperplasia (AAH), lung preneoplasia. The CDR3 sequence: CASSLGGRLYNEQFF. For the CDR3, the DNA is TGTGCCAGTAGTCTGGGGGGGAGGCTCTACAATGAGCAGTTCTTC.